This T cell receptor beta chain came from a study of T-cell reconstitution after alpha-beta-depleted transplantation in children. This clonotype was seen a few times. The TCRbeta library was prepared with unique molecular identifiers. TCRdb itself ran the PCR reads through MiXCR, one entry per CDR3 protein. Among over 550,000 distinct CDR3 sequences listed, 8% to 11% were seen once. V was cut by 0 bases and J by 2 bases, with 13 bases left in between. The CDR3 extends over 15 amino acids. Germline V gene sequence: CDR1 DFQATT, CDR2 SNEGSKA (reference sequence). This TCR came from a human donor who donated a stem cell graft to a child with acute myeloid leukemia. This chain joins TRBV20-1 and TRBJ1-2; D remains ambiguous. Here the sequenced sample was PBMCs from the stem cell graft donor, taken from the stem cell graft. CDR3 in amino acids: CSARERQAVNYGYTF. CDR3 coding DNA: TGCAGTGCTAGAGAGAGGCAGGCGGTAAACTATGGCTACACCTTC.